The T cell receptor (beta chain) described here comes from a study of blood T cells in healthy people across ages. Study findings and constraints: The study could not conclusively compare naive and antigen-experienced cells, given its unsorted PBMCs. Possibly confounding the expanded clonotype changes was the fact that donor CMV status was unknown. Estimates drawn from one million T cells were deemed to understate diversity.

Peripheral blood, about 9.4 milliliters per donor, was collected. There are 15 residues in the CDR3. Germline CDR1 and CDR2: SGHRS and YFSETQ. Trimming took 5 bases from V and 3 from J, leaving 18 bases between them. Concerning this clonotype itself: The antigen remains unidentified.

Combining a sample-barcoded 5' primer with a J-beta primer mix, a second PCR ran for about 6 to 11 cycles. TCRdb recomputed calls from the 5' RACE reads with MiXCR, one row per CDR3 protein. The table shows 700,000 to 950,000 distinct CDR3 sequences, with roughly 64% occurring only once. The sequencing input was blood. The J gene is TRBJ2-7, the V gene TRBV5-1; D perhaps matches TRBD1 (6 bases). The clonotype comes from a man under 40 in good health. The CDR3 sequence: CASRIGTQPDYEQYF. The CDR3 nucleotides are TGCGCCAGCAGGATAGGGACACAGCCAGACTACGAGCAGTACTTC.